This TCR beta chain was captured in a study of blood T cell repertoires in COVID-19. Germline CDR1 SGHVS, CDR2 FQNEAQ. There are 15 residues in the CDR3. Measured with immunoSEQ multiplex PCR; TCRdb has only the in-frame clones, and not every one. The sample includes around 330,000 clones, approximately 90% of them seen just once. In regard to this clone: Germline and junction disagree at one end, which may indicate a read error.

This receptor was taken from a woman aged 50 to 60 with active or convalescent COVID-19. Input material: peripheral blood. This rearrangement joins TRBV7-8 to TRBJ1-1; D gene ambiguous. This CDR3 reads CASSQRTGWNAEAFF. CDR3 DNA sequence: TGTGCCAGCAGCCAACGGACGGGGTGGAACGCTGAAGCTTTCTTT.